This TCR beta chain originates from a study of Ad26.COV2.S vaccination and SARS-CoV-2 variants. Profiling relied on immunoSEQ multiplex PCR, and the TCRdb table lists in-frame clones only, not all of them. The sample shows 410,000 or so clones, about 90% of them seen only once. The treatment denotes: around 19 received Ad26.COV2.S at low or high dose, single or two shots; about 5 received placebo; per-sample allocation not given. Sampling occurred on day 63 after the first vaccine or placebo injection. Ad26.COV2.S expressed prefusion-stabilized spike from the original Wuhan strain. The germline CDR1 and CDR2 sequences are MDHEN and SYDVKM. This CDR3 comprises 14 residues. V was trimmed by 2 bases and J by 6 bases, leaving 14 bases between them.

Source: peripheral blood, taken in a trial of Ad26.COV2.S vaccine versus placebo. The V call is TRBV28, the J call TRBJ2-7; D could derive from TRBD1 or TRBD2 (5 bases each). The source of this sequence is a person between 18 and 59 years old who received the Ad26.COV2.S COVID-19 vaccine or a placebo. CDR3 in amino acids: CASSLQGDGGEQYF. CDR3 DNA: TGTGCCAGCAGTTTACAAGGGGACGGTGGCGAGCAGTACTTC.